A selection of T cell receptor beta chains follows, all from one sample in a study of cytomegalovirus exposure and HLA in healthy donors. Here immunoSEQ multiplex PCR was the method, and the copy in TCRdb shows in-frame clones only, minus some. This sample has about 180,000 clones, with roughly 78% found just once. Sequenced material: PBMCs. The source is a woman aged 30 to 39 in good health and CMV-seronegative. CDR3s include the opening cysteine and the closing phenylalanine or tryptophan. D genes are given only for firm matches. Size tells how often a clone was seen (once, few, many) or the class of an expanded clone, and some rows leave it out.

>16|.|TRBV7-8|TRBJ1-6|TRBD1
CASRKTGGLDNSPLHF
TGTGCCAGCAGGAAAACAGGGGGCCTAGATAATTCACCCCTCCACTTT
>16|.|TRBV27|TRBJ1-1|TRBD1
CASSFSLTGMNTEAFF
TGTGCCAGCAGTTTCTCCTTGACAGGGATGAACACTGAAGCTTTCTTT
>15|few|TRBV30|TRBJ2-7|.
CAWSVLEGGVYEQYF
TGTGCCTGGAGTGTATTGGAAGGGGGGGTCTACGAGCAGTACTTC
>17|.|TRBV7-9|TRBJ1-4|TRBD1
CASSLVLGQGTNEKLFF
TGTGCCAGCAGCTTAGTTCTTGGACAGGGCACTAATGAAAAACTGTTTTTT
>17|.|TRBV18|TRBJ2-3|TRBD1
CASSLLGQGGRTDTQYF
TGTGCCAGCTCACTCCTTGGACAGGGTGGTCGAACAGATACGCAGTATTTT
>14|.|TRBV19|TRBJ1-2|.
CASSVDKGDYGYTF
TGTGCCAGTAGTGTTGATAAGGGGGACTATGGCTACACCTTC
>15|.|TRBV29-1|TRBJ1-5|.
CSVVLQGRGNQPQHF
TGCAGCGTTGTGCTCCAGGGCCGGGGCAATCAGCCCCAGCATTTT
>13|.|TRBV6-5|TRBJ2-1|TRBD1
CASSYGGQGLWFF
TGTGCCAGCAGTTATGGGGGACAGGGGTTATGGTTCTTC
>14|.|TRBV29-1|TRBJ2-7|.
CSVGRGLSTYEQYF
TGCAGCGTTGGGCGGGGACTGTCCACCTACGAGCAGTACTTC
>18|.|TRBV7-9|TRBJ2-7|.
CASKPPSGVTGNSYEQYF
TGTGCCAGCAAACCACCCTCCGGGGTAACCGGGAACTCCTACGAGCAGTACTTC
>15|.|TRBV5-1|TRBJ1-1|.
CASTYSGSGNTEAFF
TGCGCCAGCACATACTCTGGGAGTGGCAACACTGAAGCTTTCTTT
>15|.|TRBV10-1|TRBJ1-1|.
CASSREQGVNTEAFF
TGCGCCAGCAGTCGAGAACAGGGAGTGAACACTGAAGCTTTCTTT
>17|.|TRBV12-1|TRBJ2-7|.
CASRHKPGQLWAYEQYF
TGTGCCAGCAGGCATAAACCGGGACAGCTTTGGGCCTACGAGCAGTACTTC
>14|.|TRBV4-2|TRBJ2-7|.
CASSQDPQGNEQYF
TGTGCCAGCAGCCAAGATCCCCAGGGGAACGAGCAGTACTTC
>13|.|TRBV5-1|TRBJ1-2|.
CASSLWEGDGYTF
TGCGCCAGCAGCTTGTGGGAAGGGGATGGCTACACCTTC
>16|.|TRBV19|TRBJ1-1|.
CASSSPSGQSKSIAFF
TGTGCCAGTAGTTCCCCCTCGGGACAATCTAAAAGTATCGCTTTCTTT
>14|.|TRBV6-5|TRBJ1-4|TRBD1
CASSRTGGKEKLFF
TGTGCCAGCAGTAGGACAGGGGGCAAGGAAAAACTGTTTTTT
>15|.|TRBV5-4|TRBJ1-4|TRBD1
CASSLRQGANEKLFF
TGTGCCAGCAGCTTGCGACAGGGGGCAAATGAAAAACTGTTTTTT
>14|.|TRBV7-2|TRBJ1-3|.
CAAAAGVSGNTIYF
TGTGCCGCGGCTGCCGGGGTCTCTGGAAACACCATATATTTT
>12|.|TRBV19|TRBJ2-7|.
CASSIGPYEQYF
TGTGCCAGTAGTATAGGCCCCTACGAGCAGTACTTC
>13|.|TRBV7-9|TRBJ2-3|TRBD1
CASSSTGADTQYF
TGTGCCAGCAGCTCGACAGGGGCAGATACGCAGTATTTT
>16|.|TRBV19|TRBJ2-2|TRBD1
CASSLRQGEGAGELFF
TGTGCCAGTAGTCTGAGACAGGGGGAGGGAGCCGGGGAGCTGTTTTTT
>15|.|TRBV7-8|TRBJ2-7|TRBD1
CASSLLGTGGYEQYF
TGTGCCAGCAGCTTATTAGGGACAGGGGGCTACGAGCAGTACTTC
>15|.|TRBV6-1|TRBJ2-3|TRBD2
CAGSATSGVRGTQYF
TGTGCCGGCAGTGCAACTAGCGGGGTCCGAGGTACGCAGTATTTT
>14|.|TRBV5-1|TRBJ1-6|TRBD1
CASSSTGGDSPLHF
TGCGCCAGCAGCTCGACAGGGGGCGATTCACCCCTCCACTTT
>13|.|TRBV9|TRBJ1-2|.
CATKGQGNYGYTF
TGTGCCACCAAAGGCCAGGGAAACTATGGCTACACCTTC
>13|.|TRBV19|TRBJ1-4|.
CAVARGLNEKLFF
TGTGCCGTAGCCCGGGGTTTGAATGAAAAACTGTTTTTT
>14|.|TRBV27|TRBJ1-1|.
CASSLLPGVTEAFF
TGTGCCAGCAGTTTATTGCCGGGGGTCACTGAAGCTTTCTTT
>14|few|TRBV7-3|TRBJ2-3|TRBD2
CASSTGTTTDTQYF
TGTGCCAGCAGCACCGGGACTACCACAGATACGCAGTATTTT
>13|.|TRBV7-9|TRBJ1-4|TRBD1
CASSPRTGEKLFF
TGTGCCAGCAGCCCACGGACAGGGGAAAAACTGTTTTTT
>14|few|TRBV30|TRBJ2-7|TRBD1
CAWGGTGYRNEQYF
TGTGCCTGGGGGGGGACAGGGTACAGGAACGAGCAGTACTTC
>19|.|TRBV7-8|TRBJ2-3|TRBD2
CASSFGLAGKDWVTDTQYF
TGTGCCAGCAGCTTTGGGCTAGCGGGGAAAGATTGGGTAACAGATACGCAGTATTTT
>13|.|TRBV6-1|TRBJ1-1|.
CASSPHGYTEAFF
TGTGCCAGCAGTCCGCACGGGTACACTGAAGCTTTCTTT
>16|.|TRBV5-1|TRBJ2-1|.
CASSLGGTGSGNEQFF
TGCGCCAGCAGCTTGGGCGGGACTGGGTCTGGCAATGAGCAGTTCTTC
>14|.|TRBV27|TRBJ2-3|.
CASSFNRVQDTQYF
TGTGCCAGCAGTTTTAACCGGGTTCAAGATACGCAGTATTTT
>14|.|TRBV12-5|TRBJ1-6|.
CASGFRQDNSPLHF
TGTGCTAGTGGTTTTCGGCAGGATAATTCACCCCTCCACTTT
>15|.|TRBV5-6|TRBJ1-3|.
CASSLPGWSGNTIYF
TGTGCCAGCAGCTTGCCGGGGTGGTCCGGAAACACCATATATTTT
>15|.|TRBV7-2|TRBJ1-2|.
CASSYDDRANYGYTF
TGTGCCAGCAGCTATGACGACAGAGCTAACTATGGCTACACCTTC
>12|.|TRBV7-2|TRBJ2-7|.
CASSLNTYEQYF
TGTGCCAGCAGCTTAAATACCTACGAGCAGTACTTC
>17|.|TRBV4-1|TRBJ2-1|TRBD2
CASSQERTSGGRGEQFF
TGCGCCAGCAGCCAAGAGAGGACTAGCGGGGGTAGAGGTGAGCAGTTCTTC
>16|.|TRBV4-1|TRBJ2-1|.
CASSQVPGEGYNEQFF
TGCGCCAGCAGCCAAGTCCCAGGGGAGGGTTACAATGAGCAGTTCTTC
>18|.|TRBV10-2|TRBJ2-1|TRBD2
CASSESSGLAGAYNEQFF
TGCGCCAGCAGTGAATCAAGCGGACTAGCGGGGGCCTACAATGAGCAGTTCTTC
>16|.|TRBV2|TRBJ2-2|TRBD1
CASSEGQGWWPGELFF
TGTGCCAGCAGTGAAGGACAGGGATGGTGGCCCGGGGAGCTGTTTTTT
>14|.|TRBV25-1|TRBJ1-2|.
CASSESIANYGYTF
TGTGCCAGCAGTGAATCTATAGCTAACTATGGCTACACCTTC
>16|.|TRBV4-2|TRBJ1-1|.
CASSGVRDGGDTEAFF
TGTGCCAGCAGCGGAGTCAGGGACGGAGGGGACACTGAAGCTTTCTTT
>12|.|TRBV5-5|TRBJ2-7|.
CASSRVKYEQYF
TGTGCCAGCAGCCGAGTTAAATACGAGCAGTACTTC
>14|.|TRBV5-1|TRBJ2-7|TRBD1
CASSLGTDSYEQYF
TGCGCCAGCAGCCTGGGGACAGATTCCTACGAGCAGTACTTC
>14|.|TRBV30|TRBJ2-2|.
CAWTQAANTGELFF
TGTGCCTGGACCCAGGCCGCGAACACCGGGGAGCTGTTTTTT
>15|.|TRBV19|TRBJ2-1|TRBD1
CASSMLQGALVEQFF
TGTGCCAGTAGTATGTTACAGGGGGCGCTTGTTGAGCAGTTCTTC
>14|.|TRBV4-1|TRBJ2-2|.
CASSQTELTGELFF
TGCGCCAGCAGCCAGACAGAGTTGACCGGGGAGCTGTTTTTT
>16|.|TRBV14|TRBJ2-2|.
CASSRRGDKNTGELFF
TGTGCCAGCAGCCGCAGGGGAGACAAAAACACCGGGGAGCTGTTTTTT
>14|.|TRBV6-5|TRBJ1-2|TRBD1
CAIKWTGTNYGYTF
TGTGCCATCAAGTGGACAGGTACTAACTATGGCTACACCTTC
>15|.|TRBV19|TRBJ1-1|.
CASKRGTGKNTEAFF
TGTGCCAGTAAAAGGGGAACAGGGAAGAACACTGAAGCTTTCTTT
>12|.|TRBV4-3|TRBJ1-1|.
CASSQHNTEAFF
TGCGCCAGCAGCCAACATAACACTGAAGCTTTCTTT